Shown below are 20 T cell receptor beta chains from a single sample sequenced in a study of cytomegalovirus exposure and HLA in healthy donors. Sequencing used immunoSEQ multiplex PCR; TCRdb keeps in-frame clones, though not all of them. The table lists over 200,000 clones, around 86% of them singletons. The sequenced sample consisted of PBMCs. These receptors were obtained from a woman under 30 in good health and CMV-seropositive.

J is TRBJ2-1 and V is TRBV5-1; 10 bases are shared with TRBD2. The V gene end was trimmed by 4 bases and the J gene end by 5 bases; junction bases not matched to a gene: 12. The CDR3 covers 17 residues. CDR1 SGHRS and CDR2 YFSETQ come from the germline V gene. The CDR3 sequence: CASSQIGGLAPNNEQFF. CDR3 sequence (DNA): TGCGCCAGCAGCCAGATAGGGGGACTAGCGCCGAACAATGAGCAGTTCTTC.

The rearrangement uses TRBV9 and TRBJ1-2, with TRBD1 matching 10 bases. The V gene end was trimmed by 4 bases and the J gene end by 5 bases; junction bases not matched to a gene: 11. Germline loops: CDR1 SGDLS, CDR2 YYNGEE. The CDR3 is made up of 16 amino acids. CDR3 sequence reads: CASSPPRDRGGYGYTF. The CDR3 coding sequence is TGTGCCAGCAGCCCTCCAAGGGACAGGGGTGGTTATGGCTACACCTTC.

Worth noting for this clone: This CDR3 is also generated by other DNA sequences in the sample. The chain is built from TRBV7-2 and TRBJ1-3; D not certain. V was trimmed by 0 bases and J by 4 bases, leaving 4 bases between them. This CDR3 is built from 13 residues. Germline V gene lookup returns CDR1 SGHTA and CDR2 FQGNSA. This chain's CDR3 is CASSLASGNTIYF. The DNA for the CDR3 is TGTGCCAGCAGCTTAGCCTCGGGAAACACCATATATTTT.

V and J are TRBV7-3 and TRBJ1-5; D may be TRBD1 (6 bases). The CDR3 loop spans 13 amino acids. Per germline, CDR1 SGHTA and CDR2 FQGTGA. Between the trimmed V and J ends, which lost 4 bases and 4 bases, there was a span of 8 bases. This chain's CDR3 is CASSSGQNQPQHF. DNA of the CDR3: TGTGCCAGCAGCTCGGGACAAAATCAGCCCCAGCATTTT.

The chain combines TRBV6-1 with TRBJ2-7; possible D gene TRBD1, 6 bases. The CDR3 consists of 12 residues. Deletions cut 8 bases from V and 0 bases from J, with 8 bases between. Germline CDR1 and CDR2: MNHNS and SASEGT. The chain's CDR3 is CASQDSSYEQYF. DNA for the CDR3: TGTGCCAGCCAGGACAGCTCCTACGAGCAGTACTTC.

The chain couples TRBV28 to TRBJ2-1; 7 bases are shared with TRBD2. J lost 9 bases, V lost 8 bases, and 16 bases had no gene match. Germline V gene sequence: CDR1 MDHEN, CDR2 SYDVKM. The CDR3 is 15 amino acids. CDR3 region: CASGGTGGGKGEQFF. Here the CDR3 DNA reads TGTGCCAGCGGAGGGACGGGAGGTGGTAAGGGTGAGCAGTTCTTC.

The chain carries TRBV7-2 and TRBJ1-4; 7 bases line up with TRBD1. With 0 bases clipped from V and 5 bases from J, the junction kept 3 bases outside the gene matches. The CDR3 has 15 residues. The germline gives CDR1 SGHTA, CDR2 FQGNSA. The CDR3 loop reads CASSLATGNNEKLFF. The CDR3 bases are TGTGCCAGCAGCTTAGCGACAGGGAACAATGAAAAACTGTTTTTT.

The chain employs TRBV18 and TRBJ2-1; TRBD2 is a possible D gene (6 bases). V was clipped by 6 bases and J by 9 bases, with 15 bases between them. CDR3 length: 13 residues. The germline V gene encodes CDR1 KGHSH and CDR2 LQKENI. Written as DNA, the CDR3 is TGTGCCAGCTCCCAGATGGAGGGTGTTGAGCAGTTCTTC. Protein: CASSQMEGVEQFF.

This sequence joins TRBV4-1 and TRBJ2-7, with 9 bases lining up with TRBD2. Germline lookup yields CDR1 MGHRA and CDR2 YSYEKL. CDR3 length: 15 amino acids. Unmatched junction bases numbered 6, after V lost 3 bases and J lost 3 bases. Here the CDR3 reads CASSQVAGASYEQYF. The CDR3 nucleotides are TGCGCCAGCAGCCAGGTAGCGGGAGCAAGCTACGAGCAGTACTTC.

The chain combines TRBV18 with TRBJ2-7; 9 nucleotides align to TRBD1. Unmatched junction bases numbered 11, after V lost 3 bases and J lost 5 bases. The CDR3 covers 16 residues. In germline, CDR1 is KGHSH, CDR2 LQKENI. This CDR3 reads CASSPQAGTGPNEQYF. The CDR3 DNA reads as TGTGCCAGCTCACCCCAAGCCGGGACAGGGCCGAACGAGCAGTACTTC. The full variable domain, rest sourced from reference TRBV18 and TRBJ2-7, is NAGVMQNPRHLVRRRGQEARLRCSPMKGHSHVYWYRQLPEEGLKFMVYLQKENIIDESGMPKERFSAEFPKEGPSILRIQQVVRGDSAAYFCASSPQAGTGPNEQYFGPGTRLTVT.

The chain has TRBV28 and TRBJ1-2, with D unclear. Germline CDR1 MDHEN, CDR2 SYDVKM. The CDR3 length is 17 residues. Trimming took off 6 bases at V and 1 base at J, with 21 bases between the two ends. The CDR3 DNA follows: TGTGCCAGCAGCCTAGCTTTTCTGGCAGGAGGTAACTATGGCTACACCTTC. This sequence encodes CASSLAFLAGGNYGYTF.

This sequence joins TRBV28 and TRBJ2-3, with TRBD2 identical over 9 bases. The trim removed 7 bases at V and 0 bases at J, leaving 14 bases unmatched. Looked up from germline, CDR1 is MDHEN and CDR2 is SYDVKM. The CDR3 has 18 residues. This CDR3 is CASTRRAGGRGSTDTQYF. CDR3 coding DNA: TGTGCCAGCACCCGTCGTGCGGGAGGGCGGGGGAGCACAGATACGCAGTATTTT.

V and J are TRBV5-5 and TRBJ2-5, with 9 bases matching TRBD1. CDR1 and CDR2 (germline): SGHKS, YYEKEE (reference sequence). V lost 3 bases and J lost 0; bases outside the gene matches: 3. The CDR3 totals 15 residues. The CDR3 region has the DNA TGTGCCAGCAGCTCGGGACAGGGATACCAAGAGACCCAGTACTTC. It yields the protein CASSSGQGYQETQYF.

The V call is TRBV18, the J call TRBJ1-4; the D is unclear. Germline V gene lookup returns CDR1 KGHSH and CDR2 LQKENI. The CDR3 covers 15 residues. V dropped 0 bases and J dropped 4 bases, with 9 bases sitting between them. The CDR3 reads CASSPPRRDNEKLFF. The DNA for the CDR3 is TGTGCCAGCTCACCACCGCGGCGGGATAATGAAAAACTGTTTTTT.

The chain employs TRBV5-6 and TRBJ2-1; TRBD2 matches at 7 bases. CDR3 length equals 17 residues. With 4 bases clipped from V and 6 bases from J, the junction kept 16 bases outside the gene matches. CDR1 is SGHDT, CDR2 YYEEEE, per germline. CDR3: CASSQLWGTILFNEQFF. The CDR3 DNA sequence: TGTGCCAGCAGCCAATTGTGGGGGACTATCCTTTTCAATGAGCAGTTCTTC.

This clone came up a few times. The chain links TRBV10-1 to TRBJ2-7; D call uncertain. Germline CDR1 reads WNHNN; CDR2 reads SYGVQD (reference sequence). The ends were cut back, 4 bases at V and 4 bases at J, with 8 bases in the middle. The CDR3 loop spans 12 amino acids. DNA for the CDR3: TGCGCCAGCAGTGGGGCCCATTACGAGCAGTACTTC. This gives the protein CASSGAHYEQYF.

This chain connects TRBV6-6 to TRBJ2-7; no definite D call. CDR3 length: 13 residues. Trimming removed 2 bases from V and 1 base from J, with 6 bases in between. Germline CDR1 and CDR2: MNHNY and SVGAGI (reference sequence). CDR3 amino acids: CASSYGQSYEQYF. The DNA of the CDR3 is TGTGCCAGCAGTTACGGGCAGTCCTACGAGCAGTACTTC.

V gene TRBV2 combines with J gene TRBJ2-7, with 14 bases matching TRBD2. Germline V lookup: CDR1 SNHLY, CDR2 FYNNEI. Unmatched junction bases numbered 3, after V lost 4 bases and J lost 4 bases. This CDR3 contains 15 residues. CDR3 bases: TGTGCCAGCAGTGGACTAGCGGGAGGGCAATACGAGCAGTACTTC. It yields the protein CASSGLAGGQYEQYF. Looking up the rest from reference TRBV2 and TRBJ2-7 gives the full variable domain: EPEVTQTPSHQVTQMGQEVILRCVPISNHLYFYWYRQILGQKVEFLVSFYNNEISEKSEIFDDQFSVERPDGSNFTLKIRSTKLEDSAMYFCASSGLAGGQYEQYFGPGTRLTVT.

This chain connects TRBV9 to TRBJ2-1; TRBD2 agrees at 16 bases. The CDR3 covers 17 residues. V was pared by 4 bases and J by 5 bases, with 6 bases of the junction left unmatched. Per the germline V gene, CDR1 is SGDLS and CDR2 is YYNGEE. The CDR3 DNA reads as TGTGCCAGCAGCACGGGACTAGCGGGAGGGCCAAACAATGAGCAGTTCTTC. This codes for CASSTGLAGGPNNEQFF. Variable domain in full (rest from reference TRBV9 and TRBJ2-1): DSGVTQTPKHLITATGQRVTLRCSPRSGDLSVYWYQQSLDQGLQFLIQYYNGEERAKGNILERFSAQQFPDLHSELNLSSLELGDSALYFCASSTGLAGGPNNEQFFGPGTRLTVL.

This clone occurred once. The chain joins TRBV27 to TRBJ2-1, with TRBD2 matching 10 bases. Trimming cost V 6 bases and J 1 base; bases outside gene matches: 3. Germline V CDR1 and CDR2: MNHEY, SMNVEV (reference sequence). The CDR3 contains 15 residues. The CDR3: CASRVAGGSYNEQFF. The DNA for the CDR3 is TGTGCCAGCAGGGTAGCGGGAGGATCCTACAATGAGCAGTTCTTC.